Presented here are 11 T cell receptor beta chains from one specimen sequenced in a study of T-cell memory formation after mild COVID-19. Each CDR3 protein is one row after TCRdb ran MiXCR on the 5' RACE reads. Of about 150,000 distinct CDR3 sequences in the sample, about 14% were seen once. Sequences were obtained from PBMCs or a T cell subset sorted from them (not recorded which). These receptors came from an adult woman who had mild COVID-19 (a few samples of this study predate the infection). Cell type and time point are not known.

CDR3 DNA sequence: TGCAGCGTTGAGGGGGATGGAAAGGAAAAACTGTTTTTT. Translated, it gives CSVEGDGKEKLFF. The chain has TRBV29-1 and TRBJ1-4; D is perhaps TRBD1 (5 bases). V was clipped by 3 bases and J by 8 bases, with 13 bases between them. The V gene's germline CDR1 is SQVTM and CDR2 ANQGSEA. This CDR3 has 13 amino acids.

In DNA, the CDR3 is TGTGCCAGCAGTGGCGGCGGACTAGCGGCCACAGATACGCAGTATTTT. Translation: CASSGGGLAATDTQYF. The J gene is TRBJ2-3, the V gene TRBV5-4; 10 bases match TRBD2. The V gene end was trimmed by 5 bases and the J gene end by 2 bases; junction bases not matched to a gene: 8. CDR1 is SGHNT and CDR2 is YYREEE in the germline V gene (reference sequence). The CDR3 runs to 16 residues.

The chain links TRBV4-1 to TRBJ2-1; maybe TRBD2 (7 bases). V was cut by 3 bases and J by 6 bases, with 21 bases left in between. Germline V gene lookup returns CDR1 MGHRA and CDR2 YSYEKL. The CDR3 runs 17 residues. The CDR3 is CASSQHPRGGGLNEQFF. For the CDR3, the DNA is TGCGCCAGCAGCCAGCACCCTAGGGGGGGGGGGCTCAATGAGCAGTTCTTC.

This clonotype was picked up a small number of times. This chain's CDR3 is CASSGLAGEQFF. DNA for the CDR3: TGTGCCAGTAGTGGACTAGCGGGTGAGCAGTTCTTC. This sequence joins TRBV19 and TRBJ2-1; 11 nucleotides match TRBD2. Unmatched junction bases numbered 0, after V lost 5 bases and J lost 9 bases. The germline gives CDR1 LNHDA, CDR2 SQIVND (reference sequence). CDR3 length: 12 residues.

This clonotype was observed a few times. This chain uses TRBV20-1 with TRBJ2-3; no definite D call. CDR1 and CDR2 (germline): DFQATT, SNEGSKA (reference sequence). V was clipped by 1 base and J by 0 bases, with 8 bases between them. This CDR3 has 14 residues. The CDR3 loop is CSARAGESTDTQYF. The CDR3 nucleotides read TGCAGTGCTAGAGCCGGAGAGAGCACAGATACGCAGTATTTT.

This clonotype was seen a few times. This chain's CDR3 is CSAQTGRLDTQYF. In nucleotides, the CDR3 is TGCAGTGCTCAAACTGGACGGCTTGATACGCAGTATTTT. The J gene is TRBJ2-3, the V gene TRBV20-1; D call uncertain. The CDR3 sequence is 13 residues long. V shed 5 bases and J shed 6 bases, with 15 bases lying between them. Germline-derived CDR1 and CDR2 are DFQATT and SNEGSKA (reference sequence).

The CDR3 nucleotides are TGTGCCAGCAGTTCCCCGGGAACTACGCAGTATTTT. This sequence encodes CASSSPGTTQYF. The chain combines TRBV6-6 with TRBJ2-3, with D maybe TRBD2 (5 bases). V dropped 4 bases and J dropped 8 bases, with 10 bases sitting between them. Germline assignment: CDR1 MNHNY and CDR2 SVGAGI (reference sequence). This CDR3 has 12 residues.

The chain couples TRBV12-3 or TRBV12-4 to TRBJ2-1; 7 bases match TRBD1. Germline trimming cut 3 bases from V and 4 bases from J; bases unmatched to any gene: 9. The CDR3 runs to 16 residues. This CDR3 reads CASSFADRVVYNEQFF. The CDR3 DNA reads TGTGCCAGCAGTTTTGCCGACAGGGTCGTGTACAATGAGCAGTTCTTC.

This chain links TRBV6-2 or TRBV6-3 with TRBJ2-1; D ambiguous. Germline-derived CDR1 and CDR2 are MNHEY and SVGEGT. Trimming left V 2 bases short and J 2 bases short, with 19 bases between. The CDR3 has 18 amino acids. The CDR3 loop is CASSYDTRSAPPYNEQFF. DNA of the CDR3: TGTGCCAGCAGTTACGACACTCGGTCGGCGCCTCCCTACAATGAGCAGTTCTTC.

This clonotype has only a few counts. CDR3 loop: CASSLPGGKTYEQYF. Here the CDR3 DNA reads TGTGCCAGCAGCTTGCCCGGGGGAAAGACGTACGAGCAGTACTTC. The chain uses TRBV7-9 and TRBJ2-7, with D possibly matching TRBD2 (6 bases). Trimming left V 3 bases short and J 4 bases short, with 16 bases between. Germline loops: CDR1 SEHNR, CDR2 FQNEAQ (reference sequence). This CDR3 has 15 residues.

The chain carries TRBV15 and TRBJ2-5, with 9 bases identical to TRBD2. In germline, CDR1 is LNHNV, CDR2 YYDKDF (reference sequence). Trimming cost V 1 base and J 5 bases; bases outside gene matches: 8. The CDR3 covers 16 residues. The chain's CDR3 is CATSRGTSARGETQYF. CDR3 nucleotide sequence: TGTGCCACCAGCAGAGGGACTAGCGCTCGAGGGGAGACCCAGTACTTC.